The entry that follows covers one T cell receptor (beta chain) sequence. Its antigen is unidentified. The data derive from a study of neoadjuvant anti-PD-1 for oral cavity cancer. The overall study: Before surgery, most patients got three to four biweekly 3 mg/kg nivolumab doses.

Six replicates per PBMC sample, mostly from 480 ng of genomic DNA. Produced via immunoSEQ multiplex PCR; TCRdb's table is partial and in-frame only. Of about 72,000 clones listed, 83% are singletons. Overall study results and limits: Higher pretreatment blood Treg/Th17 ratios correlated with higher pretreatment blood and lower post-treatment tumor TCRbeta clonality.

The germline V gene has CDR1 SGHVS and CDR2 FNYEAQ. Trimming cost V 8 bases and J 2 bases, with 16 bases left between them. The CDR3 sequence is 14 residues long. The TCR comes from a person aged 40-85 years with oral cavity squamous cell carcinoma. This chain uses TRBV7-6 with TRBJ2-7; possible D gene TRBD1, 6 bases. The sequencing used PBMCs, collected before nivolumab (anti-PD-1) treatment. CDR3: CASGAGTQTYEQYF. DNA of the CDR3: TGTGCCAGCGGAGCCGGGACACAGACCTACGAGCAGTACTTC. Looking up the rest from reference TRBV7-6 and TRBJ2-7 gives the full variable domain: GAGVSQSPRYKVTKRGQDVALRCDPISGHVSLYWYRQALGQGPEFLTYFNYEAQQDKSGLPNDRFSAERPEGSISTLTIQRTEQRDSAMYRCASGAGTQTYEQYFGPGTRLTVT.